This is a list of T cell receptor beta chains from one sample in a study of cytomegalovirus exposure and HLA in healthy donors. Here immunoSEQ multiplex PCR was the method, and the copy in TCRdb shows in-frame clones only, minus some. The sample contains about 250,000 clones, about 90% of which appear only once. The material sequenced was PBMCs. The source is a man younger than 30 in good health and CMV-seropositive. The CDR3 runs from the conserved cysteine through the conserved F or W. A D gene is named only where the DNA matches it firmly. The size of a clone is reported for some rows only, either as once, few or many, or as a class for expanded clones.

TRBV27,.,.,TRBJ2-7,CASSLSVNNEQYF,TGTGCCAGCAGTTTGTCGGTTAACAACGAGCAGTACTTC
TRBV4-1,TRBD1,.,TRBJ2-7,CASSQAGTGASEQYF,TGCGCCAGCAGCCAAGCAGGGACAGGAGCGAGCGAGCAGTACTTC
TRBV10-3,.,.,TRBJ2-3,CATRPGGAADTQYF,TGTGCCACCCGCCCTGGGGGAGCTGCAGATACGCAGTATTTT
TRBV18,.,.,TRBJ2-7,CASSAPGPSYEQYF,TGTGCCAGCTCAGCCCCGGGTCCCTCCTACGAGCAGTACTTC
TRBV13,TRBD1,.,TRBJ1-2,CASSPSADRATGYTF,TGTGCCAGCAGCCCATCGGCCGACAGGGCAACTGGCTACACCTTC
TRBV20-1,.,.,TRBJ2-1,CSAYYRNEQFF,TGCAGTGCTTACTACAGGAATGAGCAGTTCTTC
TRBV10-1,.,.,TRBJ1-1,CASSVSTGLTEAFF,TGCGCCAGCAGTGTCTCGACAGGACTCACTGAAGCTTTCTTT
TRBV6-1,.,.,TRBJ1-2,CASSTTALNYGYTF,TGTGCCAGCAGCACAACCGCCCTTAACTATGGCTACACCTTC
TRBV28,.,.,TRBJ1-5,CASKQGGQPQHF,TGTGCCAGCAAGCAGGGCGGTCAGCCCCAGCATTTT
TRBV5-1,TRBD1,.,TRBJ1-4,CASSRDSMEKLFF,TGCGCCAGCAGTAGGGACAGTATGGAAAAACTGTTTTTT
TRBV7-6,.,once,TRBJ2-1,CASSSEPISYNEQFF,TGTGCCAGCAGCTCTGAACCGATCTCCTACAATGAGCAGTTCTTC
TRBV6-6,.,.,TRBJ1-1,CASSYRMDMSEAFF,TGTGCCAGCAGTTACAGAATGGACATGTCTGAAGCTTTCTTT